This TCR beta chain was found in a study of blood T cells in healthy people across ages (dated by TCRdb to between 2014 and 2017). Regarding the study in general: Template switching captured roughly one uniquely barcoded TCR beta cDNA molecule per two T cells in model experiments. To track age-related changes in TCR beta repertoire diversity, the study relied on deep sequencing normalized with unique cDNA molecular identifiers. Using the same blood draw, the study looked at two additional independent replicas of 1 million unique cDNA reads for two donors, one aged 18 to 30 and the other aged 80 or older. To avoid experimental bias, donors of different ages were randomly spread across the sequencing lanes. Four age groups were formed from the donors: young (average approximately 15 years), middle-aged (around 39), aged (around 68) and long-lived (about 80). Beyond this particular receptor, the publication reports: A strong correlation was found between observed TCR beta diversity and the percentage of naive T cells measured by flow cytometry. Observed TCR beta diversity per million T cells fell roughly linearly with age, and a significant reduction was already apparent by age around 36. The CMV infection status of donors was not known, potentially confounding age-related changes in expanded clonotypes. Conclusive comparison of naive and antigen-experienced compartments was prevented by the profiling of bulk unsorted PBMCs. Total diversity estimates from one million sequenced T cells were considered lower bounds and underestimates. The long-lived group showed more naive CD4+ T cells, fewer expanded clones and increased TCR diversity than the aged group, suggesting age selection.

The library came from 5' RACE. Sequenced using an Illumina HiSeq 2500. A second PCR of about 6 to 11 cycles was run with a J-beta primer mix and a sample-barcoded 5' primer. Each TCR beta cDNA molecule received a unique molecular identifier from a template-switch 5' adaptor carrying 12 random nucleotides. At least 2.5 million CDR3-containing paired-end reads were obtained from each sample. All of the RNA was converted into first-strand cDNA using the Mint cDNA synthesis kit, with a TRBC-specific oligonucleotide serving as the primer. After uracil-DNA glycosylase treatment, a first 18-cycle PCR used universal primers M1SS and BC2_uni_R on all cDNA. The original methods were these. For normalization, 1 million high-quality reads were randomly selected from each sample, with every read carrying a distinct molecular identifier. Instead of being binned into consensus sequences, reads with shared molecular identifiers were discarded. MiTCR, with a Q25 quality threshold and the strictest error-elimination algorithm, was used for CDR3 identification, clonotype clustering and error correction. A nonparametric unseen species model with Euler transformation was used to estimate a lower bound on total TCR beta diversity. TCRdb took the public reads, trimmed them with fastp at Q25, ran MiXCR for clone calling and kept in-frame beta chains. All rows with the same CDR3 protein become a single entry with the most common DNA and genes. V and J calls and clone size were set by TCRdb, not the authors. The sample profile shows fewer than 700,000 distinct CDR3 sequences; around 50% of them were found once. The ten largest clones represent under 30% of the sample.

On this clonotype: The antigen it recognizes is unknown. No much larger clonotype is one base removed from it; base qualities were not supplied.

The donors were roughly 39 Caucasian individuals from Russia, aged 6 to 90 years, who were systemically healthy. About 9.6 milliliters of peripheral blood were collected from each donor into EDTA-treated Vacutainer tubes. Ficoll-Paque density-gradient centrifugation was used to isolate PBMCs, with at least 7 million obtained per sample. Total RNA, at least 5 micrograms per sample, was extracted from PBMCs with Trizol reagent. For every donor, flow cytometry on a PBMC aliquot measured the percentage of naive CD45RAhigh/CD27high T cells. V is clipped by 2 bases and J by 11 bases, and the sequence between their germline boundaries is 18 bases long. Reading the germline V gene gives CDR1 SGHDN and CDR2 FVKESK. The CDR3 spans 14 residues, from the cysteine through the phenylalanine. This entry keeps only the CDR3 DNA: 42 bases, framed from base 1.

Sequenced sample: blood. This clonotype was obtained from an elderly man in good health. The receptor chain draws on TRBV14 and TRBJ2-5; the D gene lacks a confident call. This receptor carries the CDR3 CASSQRVETGEQYF. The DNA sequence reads TGTGCCAGCAGCCAACGGGTAGAGACGGGTGAGCAGTACTTC.